Below, one T cell receptor (beta chain) is given with its context. The data were obtained in a study of T cell responses to AZD1222 COVID-19 vaccine. Study background: Some second doses came at about 4 weeks and others at about 12 weeks; these were pooled.

Assay used: immunoSEQ multiplex PCR; TCRdb lists only in-frame clones, some missing. This table has approximately 89,000 clones, about 88% appearing once. The TCR sequence derives from an adult in good health. Specimen: peripheral blood, collected on day 0 of AZD1222 vaccination.

CDR3 loop: CASSTGGTDTQYF. The CDR3 region has the DNA TGTGCCAGCAGCACGGGGGGCACAGATACGCAGTATTTT. The V call is TRBV7-3, the J call TRBJ2-3; perhaps TRBD2 as D (6 bases). CDR3 length equals 13 residues. Trimming shortened V by 5 bases and J by 1 base, and 7 bases separated the two germline ends. From germline, CDR1 is SGHTA and CDR2 FQGTGA.